One sample yielded the 22 T cell receptor beta chains listed below, sequenced in a study of primary melanoma T cells and metastatic recurrence. Repertoires were generated with immunoSEQ multiplex PCR, while TCRdb's copy carries only in-frame clones and drops some. The sample lists about 580 clones; less than 95% were seen once. The specimen was melanoma tumor tissue. The receptor source for this set is a human donor with melanoma.

The chain carries TRBV10-3 and TRBJ1-1; D ambiguous. The CDR3 extends over 13 amino acids. V lost 6 bases and J 3 bases, leaving 11 bases between the germline ends. Per germline, CDR1 ENHRY and CDR2 SYGVKD. The DNA for the CDR3 is TGTGCCATCAGCAAGGCCCCGGACACTGAAGCTTTCTTT. This translates into CAISKAPDTEAFF.

The rearrangement joins TRBV6-8 to TRBJ1-1, with 8 bases that match TRBD1. There are 13 residues in the CDR3. V gave up 4 bases and J gave up 7 bases; unmatched junction bases: 5. Germline V gene sequence: CDR1 MNHGY, CDR2 SAAAGT. DNA for the CDR3: TGTGCCAGCAGTTCGACAGGGGTTAATGAAGCTTTCTTT. This translates into CASSSTGVNEAFF.

This clone was detected a few times. J is TRBJ2-3 and V is TRBV11-3, with D unresolved. CDR3 length: 16 amino acids. V shed 5 bases and J shed 2 bases, with 17 bases lying between them. Germline CDR1 is SGHNT and CDR2 is YENEEA. As DNA, the CDR3 is TGTGCCAGCAGCCCACTCCCATTCAAGGACACAGATACGCAGTATTTT. Translated: CASSPLPFKDTDTQYF.

The chain has TRBV7-1 and TRBJ1-2; 7 positions match TRBD1. TRBV7-1 is noted as an ORF with a role that remains uncertain. Unmatched junction bases numbered 7, after V lost 5 bases and J lost 7 bases. This CDR3 has 13 residues. CDR3 sequence (DNA): TGTGCCAGCAGCCTCGACAGGGCTGGTGGCTACACCTTC. Its translation is CASSLDRAGGYTF.

V is TRBV6-8 and J is TRBJ1-6; D might be TRBD1 (5 bases). Germline CDR1 is MNHGY and CDR2 is SAAAGT. The CDR3 is 14 residues long. DNA of the CDR3: TGTGTCAGTGCCCGGGGACCCGATAATTCACCCCTCCACTTT. Its protein product is CVSARGPDNSPLHF.

The chain employs TRBV6-8 and TRBJ1-1, with 10 bases that match TRBD1. CDR1 is MNHGY and CDR2 is SAAAGT in the germline V gene. Germline trimming cut 6 bases from V and 1 base from J; bases unmatched to any gene: 14. The CDR3 loop spans 18 amino acids. This CDR3 reads CASRLLGTGVEENTEAFF. In DNA, the CDR3 is TGTGCCAGCAGACTACTGGGGACAGGGGTTGAAGAGAACACTGAAGCTTTCTTT.

The chain joins TRBV22-1 to TRBJ1-2; the D call of TRBD1 is as the table states it, not checked on the DNA. TRBV22-1 is termed a pseudogene. The length of the CDR3 is 13 residues. The CDR3 protein is CASSFGGHYGYTF. The CDR3, as DNA: TGTGCCAGCAGTTTTGGTGGGCACTATGGCTACACCTTC.

The chain couples TRBV6-8 to TRBJ2-7; D tentatively reads TRBD1 or TRBD2 (6 bases each). V gave up 6 bases and J gave up 4 bases, with 19 bases separating them. The germline gives CDR1 MNHGY, CDR2 SAAAGT. There are 15 residues in the CDR3. CDR3 amino acids: CASSSGEARRYEQYF. The CDR3 DNA sequence: TGTGCCAGCAGCTCAGGGGAGGCCCGTCGTTACGAGCAGTACTTC.

This chain uses TRBV11-3 with TRBJ1-6; TRBD1 might be the D (6 bases). The CDR3 runs to 15 residues. V gave up 5 bases and J gave up 6 bases, with 14 bases separating them. The germline V gene has CDR1 SGHNT and CDR2 YENEEA. The CDR3 sequence: CASSVNRVSNSPLHF. The CDR3 region has the DNA TGTGCCAGCAGCGTGAACAGGGTCAGTAATTCACCCCTCCACTTT.

This clone has only one observation. The gene calls are TRBV5-1 and TRBJ1-2, with 7 bases aligning to TRBD1. This CDR3 contains 14 residues. Germline V gives CDR1 SGHRS, CDR2 YFSETQ. With 4 bases clipped from V and 3 bases from J, the junction kept 6 bases outside the gene matches. The CDR3 loop reads CASSGTQGHYGYTF. CDR3 DNA: TGCGCCAGCAGCGGTACACAGGGGCACTATGGCTACACCTTC. The full variable domain, completed using reference TRBV5-1 and TRBJ1-2, is KAGVTQTPRYLIKTRGQQVTLSCSPISGHRSVSWYQQTPGQGLQFLFEYFSETQRNKGNFPGRFSGRQFSNSRSEMNVSTLELGDSALYLCASSGTQGHYGYTFGSGTRLTVV.

CDR3 nucleotide sequence: TGCGCCAGCAGCTTGGGGGACAGGGGGTCCACTGAAGCTTTCTTT. It yields the protein CASSLGDRGSTEAFF. The chain carries TRBV5-1 and TRBJ1-1, with 11 bases fitting TRBD1. The germline gives CDR1 SGHRS, CDR2 YFSETQ. The CDR3 consists of 15 residues. With V trimmed by 0 bases and J by 4 bases, 2 bases remained unmatched.

The rearrangement joins TRBV11-3 to TRBJ1-6; unclear D gene. The length of the CDR3 is 14 residues. The V end was cut by 5 bases, the J end by 6 bases, with 11 bases between. Germline V gene data show CDR1 as SGHNT and CDR2 as YENEEA. CDR3 sequence reads: CASSPSRVNSPLHF. For the CDR3, the DNA is TGTGCCAGCAGCCCCTCGAGGGTTAATTCACCCCTCCACTTT.

The genes are TRBV11-3 and TRBJ2-1; a possible D gene is TRBD1 (5 bases). The germline CDR1 and CDR2 sequences are SGHNT and YENEEA. The V end was cut by 3 bases, the J end by 9 bases, with 15 bases between. The CDR3 loop spans 14 amino acids. The CDR3 sequence is CASSLVRGSAEQFF. The CDR3 nucleotides read TGTGCCAGCAGCTTGGTAAGGGGCTCCGCTGAGCAGTTCTTC.

V and J are TRBV11-3 and TRBJ1-2; a weak D match, TRBD1 (5 bases). The CDR3 consists of 15 residues. V was cut by 1 base and J by 6 bases, with 15 bases left in between. CDR1 SGHNT and CDR2 YENEEA come from the germline V gene. For the CDR3, the DNA is TGTGCCAGCAGCTTAGTGGCGGGCCAGGGAAATGGCTACACCTTC. It translates to CASSLVAGQGNGYTF. Drawing the rest from reference TRBV11-3 and TRBJ1-2, the complete variable domain is EAGVVQSPRYKIIEKKQPVAFWCNPISGHNTLYWYLQNLGQGPELLIRYENEEAVDDSQLPKDRFSAERLKGVDSTLKIQPAELGDSAVYLCASSLVAGQGNGYTFGSGTRLTVV.

The chain is built from TRBV11-3 and TRBJ1-1; D call uncertain. Trimming cost V 3 bases and J 2 bases, with 10 bases left between them. This CDR3 has 14 amino acids. Germline CDR1 reads SGHNT; CDR2 reads YENEEA. The CDR3 DNA follows: TGTGCCAGCAGCTTCCGACGGCGAAACACTGAAGCTTTCTTT. Translation: CASSFRRRNTEAFF.

V is TRBV11-3 and J is TRBJ2-2, with TRBD2 matching over 9 bases. Germline-derived CDR1 and CDR2 are SGHNT and YENEEA. This CDR3 comprises 16 residues. The trim removed 3 bases at V and 6 bases at J, leaving 8 bases unmatched. The chain's CDR3 is CASSLALAGSPGELFF. DNA of the CDR3: TGTGCCAGCAGCTTGGCCCTAGCGGGGAGTCCCGGGGAGCTGTTTTTT.

The gene calls are TRBV7-1 and TRBJ2-6; D remains ambiguous. TRBV7-1 is given ORF status, its function remaining uncertain. V was clipped by 7 bases and J by 5 bases, with 24 bases between them. This CDR3 has 18 residues. The CDR3 DNA is TGTGCCAGCAAGACCATCTGGAGTACACAAAGTCGGGCCAACGTCCTGACTTTC. As protein: CASKTIWSTQSRANVLTF.

On this clone: A base in the sequence is ambiguous or unread; the matching residue is shown as X. The chain uses TRBV14 and TRBJ2-3; 9 positions agree with TRBD2. The CDR3 length is 16 residues. Germline V CDR1 and CDR2: SGHDN, FVKESK. The trim removed 4 bases at V and 4 bases at J, leaving 9 bases unmatched. This CDR3 reads CASSRQRGAXADTQYF. DNA of the CDR3: TGTGCCAGCAGCCGACAGCGGGGGGCCRTGGCAGATACGCAGTATTTT.

As for this clone: One end of the junction is discordant with germline, which a read error may explain. The chain has TRBV6-8 and TRBJ2-2; 8 bases are a match to TRBD2. CDR1 MNHGY and CDR2 SAAAGT come from the germline V gene. The CDR3 spans 15 residues. CDR3 bases: TGTGCCATCAGTCTCGGGGGGGCGAACACCGGGGAGCTGTTTTTT. It translates to CAISLGGANTGELFF.

The V and J genes are TRBV1 and TRBJ1-5. TRBV1 is flagged as a pseudogene. The CDR3 sequence is 17 residues long. In DNA, the CDR3 is TGCGCCAGCAGCCCCCGGCGGGCCGTAGCTGACAATCAGCCCCAGCATTTT. It is translated as CASSPRRAVADNQPQHF.

As for this clone: An end of the junction does not agree with germline; a read error may underlie this. The rearrangement joins TRBV15 to TRBJ1-2, with 9 bases fitting TRBD1. Germline CDR1 LNHNV, CDR2 YYDKDF (reference sequence). This CDR3 is 15 amino acids long. The CDR3 protein is CASSPPGQGLYGYTF. In nucleotides, the CDR3 is TGTGCCAGCAGCCCGCCGGGACAGGGACTCTATGGCTACACCTTC.

In its sample, this clone was seen once. This chain connects TRBV6-8 to TRBJ2-6, with TRBD2 identical over 7 bases. The CDR3 is 16 amino acids. Germline V gene sequence: CDR1 MNHGY, CDR2 SAAAGT. Losses at the gene ends were 5 bases for V and 0 bases for J; bases not matched to a gene: 4. The CDR3 DNA follows: TGTGCCAGCAGTGATCCGGGGGGCTCTGGGGCCAACGTCCTGACTTTC. It codes for CASSDPGGSGANVLTF.